The source of this TCR beta chain is a study of human T cells and chemical hapten exposure. For the study at large: There were weekly diphenylcyclopropenone doses to the scalp for patients throughout the roughly 22-week study. Enrolled patients were predominantly female and had alopecia areata, totalis or universalis.

MiXCR, run by TCRdb on the RACE reads, gives a single entry per CDR3 protein. Of 150,000 to 200,000 distinct CDR3 sequences listed, 13% to 15% are singletons. Time point reported: patch test 1, 2 weeks after DPC sensitization. Regarding treatment: therapeutic diphenylcyclopropenone sensitization with weekly scalp DPC. The junction had 20 bases not matched to a gene; V was cut back by 5 bases and J by 3 bases. This CDR3 spans 20 amino acids. Germline-derived CDR1 and CDR2 are MNHEY and SVGEGT. Sequenced here: whole blood, sampled in connection with sensitization to the hapten diphenylcyclopropenone (DPC). This sequence originates from a woman aged 25 to 39 with alopecia areata. Some clones in this sample may be carry-over from other donors' samples. This chain connects TRBV6-2 or TRBV6-3 to TRBJ2-1; 9 nucleotides line up with TRBD2. CDR3 DNA sequence: TGTGCCAGCAGTCCGCGGCGGACGGGGCCAGCGGGGGGACTCTACAATGAGCAGTTCTTC. Its protein is CASSPRRTGPAGGLYNEQFF.